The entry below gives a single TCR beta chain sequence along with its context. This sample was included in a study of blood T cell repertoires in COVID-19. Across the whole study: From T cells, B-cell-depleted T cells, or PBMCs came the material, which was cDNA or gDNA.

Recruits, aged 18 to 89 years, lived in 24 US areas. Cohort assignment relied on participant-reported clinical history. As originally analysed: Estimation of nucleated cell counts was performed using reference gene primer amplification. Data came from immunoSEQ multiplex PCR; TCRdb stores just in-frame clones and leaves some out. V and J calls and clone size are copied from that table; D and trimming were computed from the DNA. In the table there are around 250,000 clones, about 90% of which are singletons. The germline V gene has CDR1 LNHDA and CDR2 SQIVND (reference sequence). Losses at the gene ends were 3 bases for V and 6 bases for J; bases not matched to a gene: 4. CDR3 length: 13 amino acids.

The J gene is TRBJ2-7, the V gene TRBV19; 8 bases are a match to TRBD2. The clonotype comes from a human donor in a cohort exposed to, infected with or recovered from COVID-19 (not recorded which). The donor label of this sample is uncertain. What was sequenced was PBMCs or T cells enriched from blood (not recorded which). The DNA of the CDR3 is TGTGCCAGTAGTATCAACCGGGAGGGCGAGCAGTACTTC. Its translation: CASSINREGEQYF.